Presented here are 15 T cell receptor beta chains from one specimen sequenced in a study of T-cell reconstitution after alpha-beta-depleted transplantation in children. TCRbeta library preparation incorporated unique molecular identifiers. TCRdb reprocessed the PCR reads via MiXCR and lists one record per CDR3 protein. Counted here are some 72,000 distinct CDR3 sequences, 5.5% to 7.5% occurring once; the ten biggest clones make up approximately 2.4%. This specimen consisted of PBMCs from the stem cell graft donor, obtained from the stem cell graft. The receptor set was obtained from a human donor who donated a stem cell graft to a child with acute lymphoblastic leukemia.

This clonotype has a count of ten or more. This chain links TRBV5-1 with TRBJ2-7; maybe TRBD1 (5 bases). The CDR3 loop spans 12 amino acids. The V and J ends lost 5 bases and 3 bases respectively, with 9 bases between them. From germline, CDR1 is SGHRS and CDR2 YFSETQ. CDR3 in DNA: TGCGCCAGCAGGGACAATCTCTACGAGCAGTACTTC. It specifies CASRDNLYEQYF. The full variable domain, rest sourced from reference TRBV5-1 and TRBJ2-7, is KAGVTQTPRYLIKTRGQQVTLSCSPISGHRSVSWYQQTPGQGLQFLFEYFSETQRNKGNFPGRFSGRQFSNSRSEMNVSTLELGDSALYLCASRDNLYEQYFGPGTRLTVT.

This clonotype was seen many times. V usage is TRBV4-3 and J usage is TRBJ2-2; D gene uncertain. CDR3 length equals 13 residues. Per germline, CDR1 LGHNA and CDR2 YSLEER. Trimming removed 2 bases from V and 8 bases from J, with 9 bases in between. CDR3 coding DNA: TGCGCCAGCAGCCAAAAAGCGTCAGGGGAGCTGTTTTTT. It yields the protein CASSQKASGELFF.

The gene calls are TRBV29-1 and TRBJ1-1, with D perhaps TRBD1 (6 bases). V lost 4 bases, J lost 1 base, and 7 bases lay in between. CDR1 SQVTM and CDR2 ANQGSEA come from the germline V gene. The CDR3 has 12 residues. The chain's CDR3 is CSVAGANTEAFF. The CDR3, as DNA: TGCAGCGTTGCAGGGGCGAACACTGAAGCTTTCTTT.

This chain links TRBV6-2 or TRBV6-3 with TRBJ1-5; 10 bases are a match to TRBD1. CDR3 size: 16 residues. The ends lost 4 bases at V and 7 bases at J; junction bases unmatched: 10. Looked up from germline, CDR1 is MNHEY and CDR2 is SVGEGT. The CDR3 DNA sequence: TGTGCCAGCAGTTCCCGGGACAGGGGAGTCAGGCAGCCCCAGCATTTT. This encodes CASSSRDRGVRQPQHF.

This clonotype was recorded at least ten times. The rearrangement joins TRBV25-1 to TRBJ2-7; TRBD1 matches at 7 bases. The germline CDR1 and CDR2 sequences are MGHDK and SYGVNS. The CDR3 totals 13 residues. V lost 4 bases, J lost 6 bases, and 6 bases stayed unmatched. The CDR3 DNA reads TGTGCCAGCAGTGGACAGGGACCCTCCGAGCAGTACTTC. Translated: CASSGQGPSEQYF.

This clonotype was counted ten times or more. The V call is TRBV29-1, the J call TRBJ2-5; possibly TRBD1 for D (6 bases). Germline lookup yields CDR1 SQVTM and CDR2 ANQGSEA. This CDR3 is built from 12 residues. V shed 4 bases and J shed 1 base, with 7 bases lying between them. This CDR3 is CSVVGGQETQYF. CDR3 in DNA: TGCAGCGTTGTAGGGGGCCAAGAGACCCAGTACTTC.

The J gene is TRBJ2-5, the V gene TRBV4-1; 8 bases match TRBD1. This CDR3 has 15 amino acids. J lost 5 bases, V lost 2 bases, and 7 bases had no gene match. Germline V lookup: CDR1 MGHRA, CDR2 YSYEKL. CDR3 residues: CASSQPRGRVETQYF. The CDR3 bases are TGCGCCAGCAGCCAACCCAGGGGGCGAGTGGAGACCCAGTACTTC.

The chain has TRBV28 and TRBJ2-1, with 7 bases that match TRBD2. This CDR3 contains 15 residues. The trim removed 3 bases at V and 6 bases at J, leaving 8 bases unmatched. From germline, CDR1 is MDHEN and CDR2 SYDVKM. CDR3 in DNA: TGTGCCAGCAGTTTTTCACTAGCGAGGGGCAATGAGCAGTTCTTC. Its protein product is CASSFSLARGNEQFF.

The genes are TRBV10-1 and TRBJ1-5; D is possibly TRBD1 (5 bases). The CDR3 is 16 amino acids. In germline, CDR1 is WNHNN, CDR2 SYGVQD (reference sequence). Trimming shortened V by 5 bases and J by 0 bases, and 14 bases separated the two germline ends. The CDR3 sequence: CASSTGAGYSNQPQHF. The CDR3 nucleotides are TGCGCCAGCAGTACCGGGGCGGGGTATAGCAATCAGCCCCAGCATTTT.

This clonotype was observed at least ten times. The CDR3 region has the DNA TGTGCCAGCAGAGGACAAAGGAACACTGAAGCTTTCTTT. Translation: CASRGQRNTEAFF. The J gene is TRBJ1-1, the V gene TRBV6-5; weak D call: TRBD1 (5 bases). The ends were cut back, 6 bases at V and 1 base at J, with 9 bases in the middle. This CDR3 has 13 residues. Germline CDR1 and CDR2: MNHEY and SVGAGI.

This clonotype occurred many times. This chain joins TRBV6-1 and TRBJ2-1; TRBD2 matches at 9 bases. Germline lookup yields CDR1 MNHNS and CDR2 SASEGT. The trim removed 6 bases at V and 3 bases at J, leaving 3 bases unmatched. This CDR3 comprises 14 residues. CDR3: CASRREGSYNEQFF. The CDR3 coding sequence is TGTGCCAGCAGGCGGGAGGGCAGCTACAATGAGCAGTTCTTC.

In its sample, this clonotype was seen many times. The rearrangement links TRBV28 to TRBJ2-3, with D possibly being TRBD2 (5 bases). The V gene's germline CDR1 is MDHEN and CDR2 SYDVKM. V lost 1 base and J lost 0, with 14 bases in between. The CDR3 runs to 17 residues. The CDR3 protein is CASSLSRGFGSTDTQYF. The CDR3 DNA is TGTGCCAGCAGTTTATCCCGCGGGTTTGGGAGCACAGATACGCAGTATTTT.

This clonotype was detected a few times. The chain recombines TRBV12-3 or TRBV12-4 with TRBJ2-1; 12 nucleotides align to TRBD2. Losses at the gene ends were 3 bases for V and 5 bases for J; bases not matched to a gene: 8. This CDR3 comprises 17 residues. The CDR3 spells CASSFGSLAGGNNEQFF. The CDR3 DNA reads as TGTGCCAGCAGTTTTGGGTCCCTAGCGGGAGGGAACAATGAGCAGTTCTTC.

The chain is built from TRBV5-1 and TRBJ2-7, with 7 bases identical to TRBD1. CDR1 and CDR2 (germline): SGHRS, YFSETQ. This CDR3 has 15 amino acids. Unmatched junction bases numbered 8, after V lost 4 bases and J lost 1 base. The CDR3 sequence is CASSTPGRGSYEQYF. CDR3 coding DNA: TGCGCCAGCAGCACCCCGGGCAGGGGGTCCTACGAGCAGTACTTC.

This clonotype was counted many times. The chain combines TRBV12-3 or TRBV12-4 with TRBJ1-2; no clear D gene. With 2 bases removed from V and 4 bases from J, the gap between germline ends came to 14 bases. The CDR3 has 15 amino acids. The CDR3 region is CASSLSDSSSYGYTF. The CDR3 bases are TGTGCCAGCAGTTTATCGGACTCTTCCTCCTATGGCTACACCTTC.